The TCR beta chain described here comes from a study of blood T cells in healthy people across ages. Overall study findings and caveats: Estimates of total diversity, which came from one million sequenced T cells, were considered to be underestimates.

This clonotype has a count of ten or more. Its cognate antigen is unknown. This CDR3 contains 14 residues. V was pared by 1 base and J by 6 bases, with 12 bases between. PCR was performed a second time for 7 to 11 cycles using a sample-barcoded 5' primer and a J-beta primer mix. TCRdb recomputed calls from the 5' RACE reads with MiXCR, one row per CDR3 protein. The repertoire holds more than 650,000 distinct CDR3 sequences, with 22% as singletons. This clonotype was sampled from a man between 65 and 85 years old in good health. This sequence joins TRBV12-3 or TRBV12-4 and TRBJ1-2; D possibly corresponds to TRBD1 (6 bases). The sequencing input was blood. CDR3 bases: TGTGCCAGCAGTTTAGTGGGGGGCATTCATGGCTACACCTTC. Residues: CASSLVGGIHGYTF.